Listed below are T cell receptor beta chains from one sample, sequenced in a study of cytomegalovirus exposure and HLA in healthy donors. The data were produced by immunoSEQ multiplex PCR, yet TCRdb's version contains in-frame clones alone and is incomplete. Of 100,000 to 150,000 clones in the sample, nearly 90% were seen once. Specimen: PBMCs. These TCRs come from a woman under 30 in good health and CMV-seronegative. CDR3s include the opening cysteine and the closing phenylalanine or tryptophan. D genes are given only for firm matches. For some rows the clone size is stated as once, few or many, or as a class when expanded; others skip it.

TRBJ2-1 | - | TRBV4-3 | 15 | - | CASSLRDGSYNEQFF | TGCGCCAGCAGCCTGCGGGACGGGTCCTACAATGAGCAGTTCTTC
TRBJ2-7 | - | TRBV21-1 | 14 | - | CASSIRDRFYEQYF | TGTGCCAGCAGCATCCGGGACAGGTTCTACGAGCAGTACTTC
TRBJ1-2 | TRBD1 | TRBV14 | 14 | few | CASSQAGTARGYTF | TGTGCCAGCAGCCAAGCAGGGACAGCGCGAGGCTACACCTTC
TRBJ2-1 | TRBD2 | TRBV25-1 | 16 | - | CASSAERGAGGDEQFF | TGTGCCAGCAGTGCCGAACGGGGAGCGGGAGGCGATGAGCAGTTCTTC
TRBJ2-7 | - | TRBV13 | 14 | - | CASSLWAGTYEQYF | TGTGCCAGCAGCCTCTGGGCAGGCACCTACGAGCAGTACTTC
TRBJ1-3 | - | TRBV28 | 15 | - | CASSFDRFSGNTIYF | TGTGCCAGCAGCTTCGACAGGTTCTCTGGAAACACCATATATTTT
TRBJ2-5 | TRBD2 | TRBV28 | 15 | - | CASTMRASGGKTQYF | TGTGCCAGCACCATGAGGGCTAGCGGGGGAAAGACCCAGTACTTC
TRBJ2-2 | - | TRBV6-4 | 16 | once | CASSDSASTNTGELFF | TGTGCCAGCAGTGACTCGGCTAGTACGAACACCGGGGAGCTGTTTTTT
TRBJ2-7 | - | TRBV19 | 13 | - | CASSPSENYEQYF | TGTGCCAGTAGTCCAAGCGAGAACTACGAGCAGTACTTC
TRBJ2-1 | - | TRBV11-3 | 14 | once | CASSLGWESHEQFF | TGTGCCAGCAGCTTAGGATGGGAGAGCCATGAGCAGTTCTTC
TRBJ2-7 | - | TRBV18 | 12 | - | CASSHGSYEQYF | TGTGCCAGCTCCCACGGCTCCTACGAGCAGTACTTC
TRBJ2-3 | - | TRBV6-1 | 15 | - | CASSEAYLPTDTQYF | TGTGCCAGCAGTGAAGCCTATCTACCCACAGATACGCAGTATTTT
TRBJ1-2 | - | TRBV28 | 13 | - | CASSFTSPYGYTF | TGTGCCAGCAGTTTCACAAGTCCATATGGCTACACCTTC
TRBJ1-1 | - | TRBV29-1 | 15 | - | CSVEVVGQMNTEAFF | TGCAGCGTTGAAGTGGTAGGACAGATGAACACTGAGGCTTTCTTT
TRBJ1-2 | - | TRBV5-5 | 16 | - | CASSLWLEVQANGYTF | TGTGCCAGCAGCTTGTGGCTTGAGGTACAGGCTAATGGCTACACCTTC
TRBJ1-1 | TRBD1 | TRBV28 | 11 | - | CAADRVPEAFF | TGTGCTGCGGACAGGGTCCCTGAAGCTTTCTTT
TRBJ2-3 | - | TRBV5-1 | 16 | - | CASTTTVTKTTDTQYF | TGCGCCAGCACGACGACAGTGACAAAAACTACAGATACGCAGTATTTT
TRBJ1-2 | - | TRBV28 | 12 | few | CASSLSGYGYTF | TGTGCCAGCAGTTTATCGGGGTATGGCTACACCTTC
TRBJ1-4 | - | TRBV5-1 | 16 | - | CASSWSTGTSNEKLFF | TGCGCCAGCAGCTGGAGTACCGGGACAAGTAATGAAAAACTGTTTTTT
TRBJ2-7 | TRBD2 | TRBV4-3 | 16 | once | CASSRYTSDTSYEQYF | TGCGCCAGCAGCCGATACACTAGCGACACCTCCTACGAGCAGTACTTC
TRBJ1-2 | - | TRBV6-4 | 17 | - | CASSDSPLGAANYGYTF | TGTGCCAGCAGTGACTCACCCCTGGGGGCAGCTAACTATGGCTACACCTTC
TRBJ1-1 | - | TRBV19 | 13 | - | CASSMAVSTEAFF | TGTGCCAGTAGTATGGCGGTTAGCACTGAAGCTTTCTTT
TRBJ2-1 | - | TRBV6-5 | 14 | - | CASSYANRVHEQFF | TGTGCCAGCAGTTACGCTAACAGGGTACATGAGCAGTTCTTC
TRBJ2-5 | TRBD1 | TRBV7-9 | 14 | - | CASSLSQGVETQYF | TGTGCCAGCAGCTTAAGTCAGGGGGTTGAGACCCAGTACTTC
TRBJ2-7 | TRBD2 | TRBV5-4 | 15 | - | CASSRWASGTVEQYF | TGTGCCAGCAGCCGGTGGGCTAGCGGGACGGTCGAGCAGTACTTC
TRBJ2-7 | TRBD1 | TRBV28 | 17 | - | CASSFRTGPNLSYEQYF | TGTGCCAGCAGTTTCAGGACAGGGCCAAATCTTTCCTACGAGCAGTACTTC
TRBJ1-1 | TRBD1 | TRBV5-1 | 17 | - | CASSKQGATAANTEAFF | TGCGCCAGCAGCAAACAGGGGGCTACGGCGGCTAACACTGAAGCTTTCTTT
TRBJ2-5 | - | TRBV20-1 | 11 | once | CSAKIRETQYF | TGCAGTGCCAAGATTCGGGAGACCCAGTACTTC
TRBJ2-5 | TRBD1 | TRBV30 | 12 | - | CAWAGGGETQYF | TGTGCCTGGGCAGGGGGCGGGGAGACCCAGTACTTC
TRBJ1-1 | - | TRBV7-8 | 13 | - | CASSLTRYTEAFF | TGTGCCAGCAGCTTAACCAGGTACACTGAAGCTTTCTTT
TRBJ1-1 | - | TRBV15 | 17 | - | CATSRDVRTPRYTEAFF | TGTGCCACCAGCAGAGACGTCAGGACACCGCGATACACTGAAGCTTTCTTT
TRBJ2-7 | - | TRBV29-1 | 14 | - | CSVVKALDSYEQYF | TGCAGCGTTGTAAAGGCGCTAGACTCCTACGAGCAGTACTTC
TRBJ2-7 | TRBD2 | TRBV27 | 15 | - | CASSSPTSGSYEQYF | TGTGCCAGCAGTTCCCCGACTAGCGGGAGCTACGAGCAGTACTTC
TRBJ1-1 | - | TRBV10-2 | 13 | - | CASSKQGDTEAFF | TGCGCCAGCAGTAAACAGGGTGACACTGAAGCTTTCTTT
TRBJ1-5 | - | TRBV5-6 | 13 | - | CASSSRQDDPQHF | TGTGCCAGCAGCTCTAGACAGGACGATCCCCAGCATTTT
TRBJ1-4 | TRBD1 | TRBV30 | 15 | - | CAWSPGTGGAEKLFF | TGTGCCTGGAGTCCCGGGACAGGGGGCGCCGAAAAACTGTTTTTT
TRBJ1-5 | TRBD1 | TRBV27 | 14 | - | CASSRQGTNQPQHF | TGTGCCAGCAGTCGACAGGGGACCAATCAGCCCCAGCATTTT
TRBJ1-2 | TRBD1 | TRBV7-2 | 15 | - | CASSFIRDSTYGYTF | TGTGCCAGCAGCTTCATTAGGGACAGCACCTATGGCTACACCTTC
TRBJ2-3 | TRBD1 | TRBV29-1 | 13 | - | CSAKTGAVDTQYF | TGCAGCGCTAAGACAGGGGCAGTAGATACGCAGTATTTT
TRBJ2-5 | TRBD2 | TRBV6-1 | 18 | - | CASSEFGGGAVNQETQYF | TGTGCCAGCAGTGAATTTGGCGGGGGGGCTGTTAACCAAGAGACCCAGTACTTC
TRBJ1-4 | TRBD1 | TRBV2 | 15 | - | CASSSRQGLNEKLFF | TGTGCCAGCAGTTCCCGACAGGGCTTAAACGAAAAACTGTTTTTT
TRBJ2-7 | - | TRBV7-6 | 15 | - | CASSPLEGAVYEQYF | TGTGCCAGCAGCCCCCTGGAGGGGGCCGTTTACGAGCAGTACTTC
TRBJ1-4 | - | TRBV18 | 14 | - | CASSPGAANEKLFF | TGTGCCAGCTCACCAGGGGCGGCGAATGAAAAACTGTTTTTT
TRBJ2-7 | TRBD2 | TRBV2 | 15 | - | CASSVERGAVHEQYF | TGTGCCAGCAGTGTTGAGCGGGGTGCGGTTCACGAGCAGTACTTC
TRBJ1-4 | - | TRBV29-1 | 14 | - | CSVEGGTVNEKLFF | TGCAGCGTTGAAGGTGGGACTGTTAATGAAAAACTGTTTTTT
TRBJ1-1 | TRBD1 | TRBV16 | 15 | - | CASSQDYRGGTEAFF | TGTGCCAGCAGCCAAGATTACAGGGGCGGCACTGAAGCTTTCTTT
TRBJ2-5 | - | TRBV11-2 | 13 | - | CASSLQLLGTQYF | TGTGCCAGCAGCTTACAACTCCTCGGGACCCAGTACTTC
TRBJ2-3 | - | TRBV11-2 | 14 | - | CASSWGRDRDTQYF | TGTGCCAGCAGCTGGGGGCGGGACAGAGATACGCAGTATTTT
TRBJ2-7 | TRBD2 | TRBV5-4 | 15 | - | CASSAILAGSYEQYF | TGTGCCAGCAGCGCAATACTAGCGGGAAGCTACGAGCAGTACTTC
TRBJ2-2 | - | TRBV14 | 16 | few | CASRPLSASHTGELFF | TGTGCCAGCAGACCGCTTTCGGCTAGTCACACCGGGGAGCTGTTTTTT
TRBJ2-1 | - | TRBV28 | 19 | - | CASSLLTLRGPSTDNEQFF | TGTGCCAGCAGTTTATTAACCCTCAGAGGGCCCTCAACGGACAATGAGCAGTTCTTC